A selection of T cell receptor beta chains follows, all from one sample in a study of OX40 agonist ivuxolimab in advanced cancers. Method: immunoSEQ multiplex PCR; TCRdb's copy keeps in-frame clones and lacks some. Altogether approximately 50,000 clones are present, over 90% being singletons, with the ten largest covering approximately 18%. Sequenced here: CD4+ or CD8+ T cells sorted from blood, sampled in a trial of the OX40 agonist ivuxolimab. These receptor sequences come from an adult with an advanced solid tumor such as melanoma, head and neck, liver or kidney cancer. Each CDR3 is given with its conserved first and last residue. Each record gives: clone size, J gene, V gene, D gene, CDR3 protein, CDR3 DNA. D genes are given only for firm matches. A row's size may be missing; if present it is once, few, many or a size class.

once TRBJ2-7 TRBV6-5 TRBD1 CASSYSSGQVAYEQYF TGTGCCAGCAGTTACTCGTCGGGACAGGTCGCCTACGAGCAGTACTTC
. TRBJ1-1 TRBV11-2 . CASSLGGGTAAFF TGTGCCAGCAGCTTAGGGGGGGGAACGGCCGCTTTCTTT
few TRBJ1-2 TRBV27 . CASAESFGGYGYTF TGTGCCAGCGCGGAGTCTTTTGGGGGGTATGGCTACACCTTC
. TRBJ1-2 TRBV7-9 . CASSHNPAANYGYTF TGTGCCAGCAGCCACAACCCCGCAGCTAACTATGGCTACACCTTC
. TRBJ1-1 TRBV7-9 . CASSSAGSEAFF TGTGCCAGCAGCTCCGCTGGTTCTGAAGCTTTCTTT
. TRBJ2-7 TRBV6-1 . CASSEVRGHRPYEQYF TGTGCCAGCAGTGAAGTCCGGGGTCACCGTCCTTACGAGCAGTACTTC
. TRBJ1-2 TRBV25-1 . CASRGTAGYTF TGTGCCAGCAGAGGGACGGCTGGCTACACCTTC
. TRBJ2-5 TRBV18 TRBD1 CASSLYPGTGGLDGETQYF TGTGCCAGCTCTCTCTACCCCGGGACAGGGGGTTTGGACGGAGAGACCCAGTACTTC
. TRBJ2-1 TRBV14 . CASSQEGAEWANNEQFF TGTGCCAGCAGCCAAGAGGGGGCGGAGTGGGCCAACAATGAGCAGTTCTTC
. TRBJ2-1 TRBV11-2 . CASSGDNEQFF TGTGCCAGCAGCGGGGACAATGAGCAGTTCTTC
once TRBJ2-3 TRBV19 . CASSIEGVSTDTQYF TGTGCCAGTAGTATAGAAGGGGTCAGCACAGATACGCAGTATTTT
. TRBJ2-3 TRBV6-5 . CASRLLQDLTDTQYF TGTGCCAGCAGATTACTGCAGGACCTCACAGATACGCAGTATTTT
. TRBJ2-2 TRBV5-4 . CASSFRTNTGELFF TGTGCCAGCAGCTTCAGGACTAACACCGGGGAGCTGTTTTTT
once TRBJ2-1 TRBV18 . CASSPGGARGEQFF TGTGCCAGCTCACCAGGGGGAGCTCGCGGTGAGCAGTTCTTC
. TRBJ2-7 TRBV6-5 TRBD2 CASSSLAGGIYEQYF TGTGCCAGCAGTTCGTTAGCGGGAGGGATCTACGAGCAGTACTTC
. TRBJ2-1 TRBV9 . CASSPLSAGLNEQFF TGTGCCAGCAGCCCCCTATCAGCGGGCCTCAATGAGCAGTTCTTC
. TRBJ2-1 TRBV11-2 . CASSSPGPRQFF TGTGCCAGCAGCTCCCCGGGCCCCCGGCAGTTCTTC
. TRBJ2-1 TRBV7-8 . CASSPLGRTEQFF TGTGCCAGCAGCCCACTGGGGCGAACTGAGCAGTTCTTC
. TRBJ2-1 TRBV4-3 . CASSQEFGRYNEQFF TGCGCCAGCAGCCAAGAATTTGGCAGATACAATGAGCAGTTCTTC